This TCR beta chain was identified during a study of T cells after yellow fever vaccination. Study summary: Those fractions that held only low numbers of cells were prepared using the SMART-Seq v4 Ultra Low Input RNA kit.

Universal primer sites and UMIs were introduced during 5'RACE template-switching synthesis of TCR cDNA. TCRdb re-called the 5' RACE reads with MiXCR, one entry per CDR3 protein. The sample yields some 160,000 distinct CDR3 sequences, approximately 9.9% seen once. Findings of the study overall: Although the secondary response was weaker, it peaked faster, at day 5 versus 15.

The CDR3 is 13 amino acids. CDR1 is LNHDA and CDR2 is SQIVND in the germline V gene (reference sequence). J gave up 14 bases and V 3 bases, and 11 bases lay outside the gene matches. In regard to this clonotype: Its specificity is not known.

This specimen consisted of CD8+ T cells sorted from PBMCs, obtained 45 days after the yellow fever booster vaccination. The genes are TRBV19 and TRBJ2-3; TRBD1 agrees at 7 bases. This receptor was taken from a young man who received the YFV17D yellow fever vaccine. Here the CDR3 DNA reads TGTGCCAGTAGTATGGGGACCGGGACAGAGTCGTATTTT. Translating it yields CASSMGTGTESYF.